Presented here are 10 T cell receptor beta chains from one specimen sequenced in a study of sequential checkpoint blockade in melanoma. The data were produced by immunoSEQ multiplex PCR, yet TCRdb's version contains in-frame clones alone and is incomplete. This sample has 15,000 to 20,000 clones, with 45% to 65% found just once. Documented treatment: randomized to nivolumab then ipilimumab (arm A) or the reverse (arm B). The sequenced sample was CD8+ T cells sorted from blood (inferred from file names), obtained from a patient given nivolumab and ipilimumab in sequence. These receptors all stem from a human donor with melanoma.

The chain combines TRBV28 with TRBJ1-2; 10 bases line up with TRBD1. V dropped 5 bases and J dropped 7; count of bases not matched to a gene: 4. Germline assignment: CDR1 MDHEN and CDR2 SYDVKM. The length of the CDR3 is 13 residues. The CDR3 coding sequence is TGTGCCAGCAGTCCGACAGGGGGCAGTGGCTACACCTTC. Its protein is CASSPTGGSGYTF.

This chain uses TRBV2 with TRBJ2-7; D is perhaps TRBD2 (5 bases). CDR1 and CDR2 from the germline V gene are SNHLY and FYNNEI. CDR3 length: 14 residues. V was clipped by 6 bases and J by 5 bases, with 17 bases between them. CDR3 amino acids: CASRQTGLGDEQYF. DNA for the CDR3: TGTGCCAGCAGGCAAACGGGGTTGGGCGACGAGCAGTACTTC.

This clone was seen a handful of times. This chain links TRBV9 with TRBJ2-7; 9 nucleotides match TRBD2. Germline values: CDR1 SGDLS, CDR2 YYNGEE. CDR3 length: 17 amino acids. J lost 4 bases, V lost 0 bases, and 11 bases had no gene match. The CDR3: CASSVDGSGTSFYEQYF. The CDR3 region has the DNA TGTGCCAGCAGCGTAGATGGTTCGGGGACTAGCTTTTACGAGCAGTACTTC.

By frequency in the sample, this clone is medium-sized (0.01 to 0.1%). The chain combines TRBV19 with TRBJ2-7; 8 bases align to TRBD2. The CDR3 has 16 amino acids. Germline V gene data show CDR1 as LNHDA and CDR2 as SQIVND (reference sequence). With 0 bases clipped from V and 1 base from J, the junction kept 5 bases outside the gene matches. The CDR3 sequence is CASSIDGTSGSYEQYF. The CDR3 region has the DNA TGTGCCAGTAGTATAGATGGTACTAGCGGATCCTACGAGCAGTACTTC.

This clone was seen more than once but under ten times. V and J are TRBV28 and TRBJ1-3; unclear D gene. The V end was cut by 7 bases, the J end by 6 bases, with 10 bases between. There are 12 residues in the CDR3. Per germline, CDR1 MDHEN and CDR2 SYDVKM. This CDR3 reads CASTSPLNTIYF. The CDR3 nucleotides read TGTGCCAGCACCTCCCCTCTAAACACCATATATTTT.

This clone was seen just once. The chain employs TRBV19 and TRBJ1-1, with a tentative D call TRBD1 (6 bases). V was trimmed by 4 bases and J by 1 base, leaving 13 bases between them. The CDR3 sequence is 15 residues long. The germline V gene has CDR1 LNHDA and CDR2 SQIVND (reference sequence). CDR3 loop: CASSSGGLRNTEAFF. The CDR3 DNA sequence: TGTGCCAGTAGTAGCGGGGGGCTTCGGAACACTGAAGCTTTCTTT.

The chain joins TRBV13 to TRBJ2-1; 10 bases agree with TRBD1. The V gene end was trimmed by 5 bases and the J gene end by 5 bases; junction bases not matched to a gene: 9. The CDR3 is 16 amino acids. From germline, CDR1 is PRHDT and CDR2 FYEKMQ (reference sequence). The DNA for the CDR3 is TGTGCCAGCAGCGACGGACAGGGGGGTGGTAACAATGAGCAGTTCTTC. This codes for CASSDGQGGGNNEQFF.

This clone was detected only once. This sequence joins TRBV9 and TRBJ1-2; D unclear. Per germline, CDR1 SGDLS and CDR2 YYNGEE. The V end lost 3 bases, the J end lost 4 bases, and 19 bases lay between the germline ends. This CDR3 comprises 16 residues. The CDR3 nucleotides are TGTGCCAGCAGCGACGGGATGGCAGCTGCCTCCTATGGCTACACCTTC. Translating gives CASSDGMAAASYGYTF. The entire variable domain, with the rest obtained from reference TRBV9 and TRBJ1-2, is as follows: DSGVTQTPKHLITATGQRVTLRCSPRSGDLSVYWYQQSLDQGLQFLIQYYNGEERAKGNILERFSAQQFPDLHSELNLSSLELGDSALYFCASSDGMAAASYGYTFGSGTRLTVV.

This chain links TRBV10-3 with TRBJ1-4; no definite D call. With 0 bases removed from V and 7 bases from J, the gap between germline ends came to 18 bases. The germline gives CDR1 ENHRY, CDR2 SYGVKD. This CDR3 region has 17 residues. In DNA form, the CDR3 reads TGTGCCATCAGTGAGTCGGAGGCCGTTGAACGTCGTGAAAAACTGTTTTTT. As protein: CAISESEAVERREKLFF.

The rearrangement joins TRBV27 to TRBJ2-3; 15 nucleotides match TRBD2. J gave up 0 bases and V 5 bases, and 9 bases lay outside the gene matches. Germline values: CDR1 MNHEY, CDR2 SMNVEV (reference sequence). There are 19 residues in the CDR3. The CDR3 loop reads CASSLYRTSGGGSTDTQYF. CDR3 sequence (DNA): TGTGCCAGCAGTCTCTACCGGACTAGCGGGGGGGGAAGCACAGATACGCAGTATTTT.